Listed below are T cell receptor beta chains from one sample, sequenced in a study of Ad26.COV2.S vaccination and SARS-CoV-2 variants. The assay was immunoSEQ multiplex PCR, and TCRdb's table has in-frame clones only and misses some. The table includes 240,000 or so clones, 88% detected once. Sequenced material: peripheral blood, taken in a trial of Ad26.COV2.S vaccine versus placebo. Source of these receptors: a person between 18 and 59 years old who received the Ad26.COV2.S COVID-19 vaccine or a placebo. Each CDR3 is given with its conserved first and last residue. D genes are given only for firm matches. A row's size may be missing; if present it is once, few, many or a size class.

CASSLSGKNTGELFF	TGCGCCAGCAGCCTGAGCGGGAAAAACACCGGGGAGCTGTTTTTT	TRBD2	TRBJ2-2	TRBV5-1	-
CASSRGVDQPQHF	TGTGCCAGCAGCCGTGGGGTGGATCAGCCCCAGCATTTT	-	TRBJ1-5	TRBV11-2	-
CASSYSSRGQETQYF	TGTGCCAGCAGTTACTCGAGTCGGGGCCAAGAGACCCAGTACTTC	-	TRBJ2-5	TRBV6-2/TRBV6-3	-
CASSQPPVGGPYYNEQFF	TGTGCCAGCAGCCAACCTCCCGTGGGGGGCCCTTATTACAATGAGCAGTTCTTC	-	TRBJ2-1	TRBV3-1/TRBV3-2	-
CASSPGLGAYEQYF	TGTGCCAGCAGTCCCGGGCTAGGGGCCTACGAGCAGTACTTC	-	TRBJ2-7	TRBV27	-
CASSLRKYGYTF	TGTGCCAGCAGTTTAAGGAAATATGGCTACACCTTC	-	TRBJ1-2	TRBV12-3/TRBV12-4	-
CASPGQGDFGYTF	TGTGCCAGTCCGGGACAGGGGGACTTTGGCTACACCTTC	TRBD1	TRBJ1-2	TRBV2	-
CASSPTTGLSYGYTF	TGTGCCAGCAGCCCCACCACAGGGCTTAGCTATGGCTACACCTTC	-	TRBJ1-2	TRBV13	-
CASSGWDSANYGYTF	TGTGCCAGCAGCGGCTGGGACAGCGCTAACTATGGCTACACCTTC	TRBD1	TRBJ1-2	TRBV7-2	-
CASSGQGPAQETQYF	TGCGCCAGCAGTGGACAGGGGCCGGCTCAAGAGACCCAGTACTTC	TRBD1	TRBJ2-5	TRBV10-1	few
CASSFSQSYGYTF	TGCGCCAGCAGCTTCTCACAATCCTATGGCTACACCTTC	-	TRBJ1-2	TRBV5-1	-
CASSYGGALHF	TGTGCCAGCTCCTATGGAGGGGCCCTCCACTTT	-	TRBJ1-6	TRBV5-4	-
CASSLAGGPTDTQYF	TGTGCCAGCAGTTTAGCGGGGGGGCCGACAGATACGCAGTATTTT	TRBD2	TRBJ2-3	TRBV6-2/TRBV6-3	-
CASSEGGATSYEQYF	TGTGCCAGCAGTGAAGGAGGGGCCACATCCTACGAGCAGTACTTC	-	TRBJ2-7	TRBV2	-
CASSLSGVTDTQYF	TGTGCCAGCAGCTTAAGTGGGGTAACAGATACGCAGTATTTT	-	TRBJ2-3	TRBV7-3	-
CASSSKIQQGLNEQFF	TGCGCCAGCAGCTCGAAGATCCAACAGGGGTTAAATGAGCAGTTCTTC	TRBD1	TRBJ2-1	TRBV5-1	-
CASSQATGGAEAFF	TGTGCCAGCAGCCAAGCCACAGGGGGCGCCGAAGCTTTCTTT	TRBD1	TRBJ1-1	TRBV14	-
CASRGTEYNEQFF	TGTGCCAGCAGAGGGACGGAATACAATGAGCAGTTCTTC	-	TRBJ2-1	TRBV6-4	many
CASSVGLTTDTQYF	TGTGCCAGCAGCGTAGGGCTAACCACAGATACGCAGTATTTT	-	TRBJ2-3	TRBV9	once
CASSEPPGQGAGNEQFF	TGTGCCAGCAGCGAGCCCCCGGGACAGGGGGCGGGTAATGAGCAGTTCTTC	TRBD1	TRBJ2-1	TRBV13	-
CASSLRTSGRGPNEQFF	TGTGCCAGCAGTTTAAGGACTAGCGGGAGAGGCCCCAATGAGCAGTTCTTC	TRBD2	TRBJ2-1	TRBV28	-
CASSYPGRQRSGYTF	TGCGCCAGCAGCTATCCGGGCCGACAAAGAAGCGGCTACACCTTC	-	TRBJ1-2	TRBV4-1	-